These 14 T cell receptor beta chains came from one sample sequenced in a study of regulatory T cells in long-lasting Graves disease. Time point noted: persistent/refractory GD, antithyroid drugs over 5 years with positive TRAb. From PBMCs, RNA was extracted and then used to make the TCR library. Through Arm-PCR of CDR3 regions and iRepertoire HTBI primers, TCR beta libraries were built. Via MiXCR, TCRdb re-called the multiplex PCR reads, giving one row per CDR3 protein. Among roughly 490,000 distinct CDR3 sequences listed, under 25% were seen once. The specimen was peripheral blood mononuclear cells (PBMCs), collected when the disease was refractory, from a patient treated with antithyroid drugs. The origin of the receptors is a female donor with Graves disease.

This clonotype was observed a handful of times. The CDR3 DNA is TGCAGTGCTAGAGATCAGGCAGGACCGAACACTGAAGCTTTCTTT. Protein: CSARDQAGPNTEAFF. The genes are TRBV20-1 and TRBJ1-1; D gene ambiguous. Trimming pared 0 bases from V and 1 base from J, leaving 12 bases between. From germline, CDR1 is DFQATT and CDR2 SNEGSKA (reference sequence). This CDR3 comprises 15 residues.

This clonotype was recorded many times. The chain joins TRBV28 to TRBJ2-5; 11 bases line up with TRBD2. Germline-derived CDR1 and CDR2 are MDHEN and SYDVKM. The trim removed 6 bases at V and 6 bases at J, leaving 12 bases unmatched. The CDR3 consists of 16 residues. The CDR3 DNA is TGTGCCAGCAGAACGACCGGGACTAGCGGCCAGAAGACCCAGTACTTC. It translates to CASRTTGTSGQKTQYF.

To note about this clonotype: As the CDR3 is not closed by the conserved phenylalanine or tryptophan, this likely results from a read error. The chain employs TRBV2 and TRBJ1-1, with D tentatively TRBD1 (5 bases). The CDR3 has 13 amino acids. V lost 7 bases and J 0 bases, leaving 9 bases between the germline ends. The germline gives CDR1 SNHLY, CDR2 FYNNEI. The CDR3 region is CASIRGMNTEAFS. The DNA of the CDR3 is TGTGCCAGCATAAGGGGCATGAACACTGAAGCTTTCTCT.

The chain joins TRBV20-1 to TRBJ2-4; perhaps TRBD1 as D (6 bases). The ends were cut back, 1 base at V and 2 bases at J, with 12 bases in the middle. CDR1 and CDR2 from the germline V gene are DFQATT and SNEGSKA (reference sequence). This CDR3 contains 15 residues. The CDR3 nucleotides are TGCAGTGCTAGAGGAGCAGGGGAAACCAAAAACATTCAGTACTTC. The encoded protein is CSARGAGETKNIQYF.

The chain uses TRBV6-1 and TRBJ1-6; D is perhaps TRBD1 (6 bases). Germline loops: CDR1 MNHNS, CDR2 SASEGT. V lost 2 bases and J lost 3, with 17 bases in between. There are 18 residues in the CDR3. CDR3 sequence: CASSESSAGAGYNSPLHF. CDR3 bases: TGTGCCAGCAGTGAAAGTTCCGCGGGGGCAGGCTATAATTCACCCCTCCACTTT.

This clonotype was observed many times. The chain combines TRBV19 with TRBJ2-5; TRBD1 matches at 8 bases. Germline assignment: CDR1 LNHDA and CDR2 SQIVND (reference sequence). There are 17 residues in the CDR3. J was trimmed by 0 bases and V by 5 bases; bases with no gene match: 11. The CDR3 sequence is CASSGPGQASYQETQYF. The CDR3 region has the DNA TGTGCCAGTAGTGGACCGGGACAGGCGTCGTACCAAGAGACCCAGTACTTC.

V gene TRBV30 combines with J gene TRBJ2-3; tentative D call: TRBD1 (6 bases). In germline, CDR1 is GTSNPN, CDR2 SVGIG (reference sequence). V was clipped by 2 bases and J by 1 base, with 13 bases between them. This CDR3 comprises 15 residues. The CDR3 reads CAWSHGSGGTDTQYF. The CDR3 DNA follows: TGTGCCTGGAGTCACGGATCAGGGGGCACAGATACGCAGTATTTT.

As to this clonotype: This may be a read error: a much more frequent sequence differs by one nucleotide. The V call is TRBV27, the J call TRBJ1-2; D call uncertain. This CDR3 contains 13 residues. The germline gives CDR1 MNHEY, CDR2 SMNVEV (reference sequence). The CDR3 reads CASSLKANYGYIF. The CDR3 nucleotides are TGTGCCAGCAGTTTAAAAGCGAACTATGGCTACATCTTC.

V is TRBV6-1 and J is TRBJ2-7, with a weak D call TRBD1 (6 bases). The CDR3 extends over 13 amino acids. The germline gives CDR1 MNHNS, CDR2 SASEGT. V lost 7 bases and J 2 bases, leaving 12 bases between the germline ends. CDR3 protein: CASTPGTPYEQYF. In nucleotides, the CDR3 is TGTGCCAGCACCCCCGGGACACCCTACGAGCAGTACTTC.

The table lists this clonotype with many counts. This rearrangement joins TRBV12-3 or TRBV12-4 to TRBJ2-7, with D possibly matching TRBD1 (6 bases). V shed 9 bases and J shed 5 bases, with 14 bases lying between them. This CDR3 comprises 12 residues. DNA for the CDR3: TGTGCCAGTAAATACAGGGAAGACGAGCAGTACTTC. This codes for CASKYREDEQYF.

This chain uses TRBV9 with TRBJ2-7; D is unclear. V lost 0 bases, J lost 7 bases, and 11 bases lay in between. The CDR3 has 13 residues. Germline V lookup: CDR1 SGDLS, CDR2 YYNGEE. CDR3 nucleotides: TGTGCCAGCAGCGTAGACTTGGGCTGGGAGCAGTACTTC. Amino acid sequence: CASSVDLGWEQYF.

This clonotype was observed many times. The chain joins TRBV12-3 or TRBV12-4 to TRBJ2-7; the D is unclear. V shed 8 bases and J shed 6 bases, with 17 bases lying between them. The CDR3 extends over 13 amino acids. CDR3 sequence: CASSLTAFREQYF. The CDR3 nucleotides are TGTGCCAGCTCCCTCACAGCTTTTCGCGAGCAGTACTTC.

This clonotype was seen more than once but under ten times. The rearrangement uses TRBV7-2 and TRBJ2-7; 10 positions agree with TRBD2. Germline V CDR1 and CDR2: SGHTA, FQGNSA. J gave up 4 bases and V 5 bases, and 8 bases lay outside the gene matches. This CDR3 comprises 15 residues. CDR3 sequence (DNA): TGTGCCAGCAGCGCCCTCAGCGGGGGGGCTTACGAGCAGTACTTC. Its translation: CASSALSGGAYEQYF.

The chain recombines TRBV7-9 with TRBJ2-4, with D possibly TRBD2 on 5 matching bases. Germline V lookup: CDR1 SEHNR, CDR2 FQNEAQ (reference sequence). Trimming pared 5 bases from V and 1 base from J, leaving 15 bases between. The CDR3 covers 16 residues. CDR3 loop: CASSQLAQSAKNIQYF. The CDR3, as DNA: TGTGCCAGCAGCCAGCTAGCACAGTCTGCCAAAAACATTCAGTACTTC.